The T cell receptor beta chain under discussion was sequenced for a study of CD8+CD57+ T cells in acquired aplastic anemia. V was trimmed by 4 bases and J by 1 base, leaving 13 bases between them. This CDR3 has 14 residues. The germline CDR1 and CDR2 sequences are DFQATT and SNEGSKA (reference sequence). CDR3 and TCR beta VDJ profiling relied on a genomic DNA template. TCRdb processed the reads anew with MiXCR; each CDR3 protein has one entry. Here the sample spans 250,000 to 350,000 distinct CDR3 sequences, 50% to 70% being singletons. This clonotype originated in a human donor with severe aplastic anemia or a healthy control (not recorded which). The chain has TRBV20-1 and TRBJ1-1; D call uncertain. The sample was sorted CD4+, CD8+, or CD8+CD57+ T cells (not recorded which) from PBMCs. CDR3 region: CSANSRAGNTEAFF. In nucleotides, the CDR3 is TGCAGTGCTAACTCACGGGCAGGGAACACTGAAGCTTTCTTT.